The T cell receptor (beta chain) under discussion was sequenced for a study of blood T cell repertoires in COVID-19. Study background: Sites in the United States, Italy and Spain provided acute and convalescent COVID-19 samples.

V dropped 5 bases and J dropped 1 base, with 11 bases sitting between them. CDR3 length: 14 amino acids. Germline V gene data show CDR1 as MDHEN and CDR2 as SYDVKM. Measured with immunoSEQ multiplex PCR; TCRdb has only the in-frame clones, and not every one. The sample holds about 120,000 clones, around 85% seen once. This sequence originates from a man aged 30 to 45 with COVID-19, enrolled during active disease. The chain links TRBV28 to TRBJ1-1; D may be TRBD1 (5 bases). Sequencing was carried out using peripheral blood. The CDR3 nucleotides read TGTGCCAGCAGTCGACCCGACAGGAACACTGAAGCTTTCTTT. It yields the protein CASSRPDRNTEAFF.